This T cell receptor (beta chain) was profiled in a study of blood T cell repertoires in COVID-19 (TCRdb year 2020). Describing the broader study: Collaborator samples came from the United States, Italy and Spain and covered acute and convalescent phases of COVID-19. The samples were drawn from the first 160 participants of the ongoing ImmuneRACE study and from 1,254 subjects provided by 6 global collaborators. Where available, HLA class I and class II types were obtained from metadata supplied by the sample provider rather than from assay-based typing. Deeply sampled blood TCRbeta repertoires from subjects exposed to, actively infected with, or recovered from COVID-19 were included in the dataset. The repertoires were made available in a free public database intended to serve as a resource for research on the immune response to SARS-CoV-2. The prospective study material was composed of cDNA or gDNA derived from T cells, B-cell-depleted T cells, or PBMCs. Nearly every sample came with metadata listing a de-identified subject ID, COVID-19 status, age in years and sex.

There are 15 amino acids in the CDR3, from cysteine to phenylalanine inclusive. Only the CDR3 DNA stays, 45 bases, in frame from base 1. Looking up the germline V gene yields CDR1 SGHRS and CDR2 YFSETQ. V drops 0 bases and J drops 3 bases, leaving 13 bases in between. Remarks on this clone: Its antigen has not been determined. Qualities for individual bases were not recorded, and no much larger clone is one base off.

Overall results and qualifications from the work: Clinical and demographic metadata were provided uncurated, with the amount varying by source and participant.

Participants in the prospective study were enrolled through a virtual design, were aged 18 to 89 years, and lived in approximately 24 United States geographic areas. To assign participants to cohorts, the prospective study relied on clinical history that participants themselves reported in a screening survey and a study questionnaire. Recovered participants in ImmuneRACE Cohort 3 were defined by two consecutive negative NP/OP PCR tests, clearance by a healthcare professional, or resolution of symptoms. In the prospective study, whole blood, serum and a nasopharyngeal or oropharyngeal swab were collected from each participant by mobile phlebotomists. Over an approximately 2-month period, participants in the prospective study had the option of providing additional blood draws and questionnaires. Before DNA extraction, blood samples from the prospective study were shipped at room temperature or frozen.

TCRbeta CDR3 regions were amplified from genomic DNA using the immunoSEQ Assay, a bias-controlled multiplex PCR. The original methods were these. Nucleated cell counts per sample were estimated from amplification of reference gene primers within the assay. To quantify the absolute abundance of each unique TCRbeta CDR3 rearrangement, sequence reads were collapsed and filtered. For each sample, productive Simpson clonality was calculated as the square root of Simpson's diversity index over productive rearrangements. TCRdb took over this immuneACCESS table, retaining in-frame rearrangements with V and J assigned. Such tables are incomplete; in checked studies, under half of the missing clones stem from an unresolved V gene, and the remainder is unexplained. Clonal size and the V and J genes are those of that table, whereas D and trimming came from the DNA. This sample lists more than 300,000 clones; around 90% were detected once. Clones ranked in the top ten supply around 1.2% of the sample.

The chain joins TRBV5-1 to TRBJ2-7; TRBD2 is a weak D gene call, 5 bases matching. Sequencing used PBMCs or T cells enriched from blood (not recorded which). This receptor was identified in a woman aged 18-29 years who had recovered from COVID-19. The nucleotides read TGCGCCAGCAGCTTGGCCGGGGTGTCGAGCTACGAGCAGTACTTC. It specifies CASSLAGVSSYEQYF. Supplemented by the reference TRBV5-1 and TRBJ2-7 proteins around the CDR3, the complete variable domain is KAGVTQTPRYLIKTRGQQVTLSCSPISGHRSVSWYQQTPGQGLQFLFEYFSETQRNKGNFPGRFSGRQFSNSRSEMNVSTLELGDSALYLCASSLAGVSSYEQYFGPGTRLTVT.